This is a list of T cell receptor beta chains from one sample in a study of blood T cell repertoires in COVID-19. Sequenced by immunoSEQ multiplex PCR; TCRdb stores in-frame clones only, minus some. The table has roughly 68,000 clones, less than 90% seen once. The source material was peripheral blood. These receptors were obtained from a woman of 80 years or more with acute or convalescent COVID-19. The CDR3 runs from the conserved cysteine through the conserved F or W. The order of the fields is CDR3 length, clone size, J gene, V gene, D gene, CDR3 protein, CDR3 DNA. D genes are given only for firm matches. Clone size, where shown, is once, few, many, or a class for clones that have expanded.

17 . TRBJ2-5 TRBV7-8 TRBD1 CASSLDFGTGGLGTQYF TGTGCCAGCAGCTTAGACTTCGGGACAGGGGGTTTGGGGACCCAGTACTTC
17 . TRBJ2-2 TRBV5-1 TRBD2 CASSSGAGGPNTGELFF TGCGCCAGCAGCTCCGGAGCGGGGGGGCCGAACACCGGGGAGCTGTTTTTT
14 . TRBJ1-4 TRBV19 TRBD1 CASRNRGQEEKLFF TGTGCCAGTAGGAACAGGGGGCAGGAAGAAAAACTGTTTTTT
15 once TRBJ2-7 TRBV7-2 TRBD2 CASSLAGSGAYEQYF TGTGCCAGCAGCTTGGCCGGTAGCGGGGCCTACGAGCAGTACTTC
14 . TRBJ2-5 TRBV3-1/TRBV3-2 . CASSQAGPQETQYF TGTGCCAGCAGCCAAGCGGGTCCTCAAGAGACCCAGTACTTC
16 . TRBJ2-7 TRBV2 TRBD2 CASRELGLAGVSEQYF TGTGCCAGCAGAGAACTTGGACTAGCGGGAGTTTCCGAGCAGTACTTC
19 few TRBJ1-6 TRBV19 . CASSFFLRVEGFYNSPLHF TGTGCCAGTAGTTTCTTCCTGAGGGTTGAAGGGTTCTATAATTCACCCCTCCACTTT
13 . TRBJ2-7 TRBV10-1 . CASSSARVGEQYF TGCGCCAGCAGTTCCGCCAGGGTAGGCGAGCAGTACTTC
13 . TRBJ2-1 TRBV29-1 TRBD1 CSVGQGPLSEQFF TGCAGCGTCGGACAGGGGCCTCTCTCAGAGCAGTTCTTC
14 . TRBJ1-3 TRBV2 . CASRKQGSGNTIYF TGTGCCAGCAGGAAACAGGGTTCCGGAAACACCATATATTTT
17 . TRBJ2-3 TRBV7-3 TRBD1 CASSSGQGRGGTDTQYF TGTGCCAGCAGCTCTGGACAGGGGAGAGGGGGCACAGATACGCAGTATTTT
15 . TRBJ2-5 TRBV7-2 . CASSSSGTYEETQYF TGTGCCAGCAGCTCAAGCGGGACATACGAAGAGACCCAGTACTTC
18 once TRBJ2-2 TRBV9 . CASSVQSVNSLNTGELFF TGTGCCAGCAGCGTCCAGAGCGTGAACTCTCTGAACACCGGGGAGCTGTTTTTT
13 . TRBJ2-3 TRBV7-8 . CASSFASSDTQYF TGTGCCAGCAGCTTCGCTAGCAGTGATACGCAGTATTTT
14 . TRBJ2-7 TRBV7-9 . CASSLETSSYEQYF TGTGCCAGCAGCTTAGAGACAAGCTCCTACGAGCAGTACTTC
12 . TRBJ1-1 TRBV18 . CASSAQQGQAFF TGTGCCAGCTCAGCCCAACAGGGTCAGGCTTTCTTT
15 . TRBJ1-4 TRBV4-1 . CASSQGAGSKEKLFF TGCGCCAGCAGCCAAGGGGCAGGGTCTAAGGAAAAACTGTTTTTT
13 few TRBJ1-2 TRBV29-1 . CSVGARTGFGYTF TGCAGCGTTGGGGCCCGAACAGGGTTTGGCTACACCTTC
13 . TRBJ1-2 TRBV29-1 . CSASRGNNYGYTF TGCAGCGCCAGCCGCGGAAATAACTATGGCTACACCTTC
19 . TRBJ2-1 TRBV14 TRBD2 CASSQGPEGGGSLYNEQFF TGTGCCAGCAGCCAAGGCCCGGAAGGCGGGGGGTCCCTCTACAATGAGCAGTTCTTC
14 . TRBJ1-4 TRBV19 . CASSHHGGHEKLFF TGTGCCAGTAGTCATCACGGGGGTCATGAAAAACTGTTTTTT
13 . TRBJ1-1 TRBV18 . CASSVKEYTEAFF TGTGCCAGCTCAGTTAAGGAGTACACTGAAGCTTTCTTT
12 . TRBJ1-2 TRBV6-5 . CATGRGGRGYTF TGTGCCACCGGAAGGGGGGGACGAGGCTACACCTTC
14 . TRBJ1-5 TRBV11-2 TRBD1 CASSGGYSNQPQHF TGTGCCAGTTCAGGGGGCTATAGCAATCAGCCCCAGCATTTT
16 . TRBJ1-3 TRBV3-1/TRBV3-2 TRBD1 CASSQATGSSGNTIYF TGTGCCAGCAGCCAGGCGACAGGGAGCTCTGGAAACACCATATATTTT
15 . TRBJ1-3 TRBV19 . CASSTQTGTGNTIYF TGTGCCAGTAGTACCCAGACAGGAACTGGAAACACCATATATTTT
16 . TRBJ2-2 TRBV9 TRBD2 CASSVGSGGGTGELFF TGTGCCAGCAGCGTAGGGTCGGGAGGGGGCACCGGGGAGCTGTTTTTT
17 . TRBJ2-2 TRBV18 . CASSPRRGGANTGELFF TGTGCCAGCTCCCCTAGGAGGGGGGGCGCGAACACCGGGGAGCTGTTTTTT